The 21 T cell receptor beta chains in this list originate from one sample, sequenced in a study of kidney transplant recipient with SARS-CoV-2 infection. TCRdb passed the reads through MiXCR, listing each CDR3 protein once. The repertoire holds 250,000 or so distinct CDR3 sequences, more than 25% seen once, with around 6.8% in the top ten. Specimen: a blood sample, collected at baseline and between days 110 and 120 from a kidney transplant recipient. The receptors were gathered from a male patient in his 30s who had COVID-19 and was a kidney transplant recipient. The graft donor may be the source of some T cells.

This clonotype was recorded at least ten times. This chain connects TRBV27 to TRBJ1-1, with D possibly matching TRBD1 (6 bases). Germline V gene sequence: CDR1 MNHEY, CDR2 SMNVEV (reference sequence). This CDR3 spans 14 amino acids. The V end lost 2 bases, the J end lost 4 bases, and 11 bases lay between the germline ends. In DNA, the CDR3 is TGTGCCAGCAGTTTAAACGGGGGGCGCACTGAAGCTTTCTTT. Residues: CASSLNGGRTEAFF.

There are many counts of this clonotype. One end of the junction does not line up with germline, which may come from a read error. The chain employs TRBV2 and TRBJ1-1; maybe TRBD1 (5 bases). This CDR3 is built from 13 residues. Germline CDR1 reads SNHLY; CDR2 reads FYNNEI. The CDR3 protein is CASFRGDSPLGAF. In DNA, the CDR3 is TGTGCCAGCTTCAGAGGGGACTCCCCACTGGGCGCTTTT.

Details on this clonotype: A much larger clone differs by one base, so this may be a read error. The chain couples TRBV11-1 to TRBJ1-2, with unresolved D. CDR1 is SGHAT and CDR2 is FQDESV in the germline V gene (reference sequence). This CDR3 spans 17 amino acids. CDR3 in DNA: TGTGCCAGCAGCCGCGGTGATAAGGCTGGAAAGACCTATGGCCACACCTTC. The encoded protein is CASSRGDKAGKTYGHTF.

This clonotype showed up just once. This may arise from a read error, as a much more abundant clone is one base away. The chain combines TRBV30 with TRBJ2-1, with D possibly matching TRBD2 (6 bases). Germline V lookup: CDR1 GTSNPN, CDR2 SVGIG (reference sequence). This CDR3 is built from 13 residues. With 2 bases removed from V and 15 bases from J, the gap between germline ends came to 20 bases. The CDR3 reads CAWSSFISGPGFF. Written as DNA, the CDR3 is TGTGCCTGGAGTTCTTTCATTAGCGGACCGGGGTTCTTC.

This clonotype was detected ten times or more. The chain recombines TRBV4-1 with TRBJ2-7; 9 bases line up with TRBD1. Germline V gene data show CDR1 as MGHRA and CDR2 as YSYEKL. The CDR3 is 16 amino acids. Losses at the gene ends were 4 bases for V and 6 bases for J; bases not matched to a gene: 13. CDR3 in DNA: TGCGCCAGCAGCCCCGGACCCGGGACAGGGCACGTCGAGCAGTACTTC. Translated, it gives CASSPGPGTGHVEQYF.

About this clonotype itself: Being one base from a much bigger clone, this may be a read error. The J gene is TRBJ2-2, the V gene TRBV10-3, with D unresolved. This CDR3 region has 15 residues. Per germline, CDR1 ENHRY and CDR2 SYGVKD. Trimming pared 4 bases from V and 5 bases from J, leaving 14 bases between. The CDR3 DNA is TGTGCCATCAGTGGGTCTCCCCCTGGAACCGGGGAGCTGTTTTTT. The encoded protein is CAISGSPPGTGELFF.

In this sample, this clonotype turned up a few times. The V and J genes are TRBV15 and TRBJ1-2; D is unclear. The CDR3 covers 17 residues. Trimming left V 5 bases short and J 4 bases short, with 23 bases between. CDR1 is LNHNV, CDR2 YYDKDF, per germline (reference sequence). This CDR3 is CATSPSLRCGKTYGYTF. CDR3 nucleotide sequence: TGTGCCACCAGCCCTAGCCTAAGGTGTGGAAAGACCTATGGCTACACCTTC.

The table lists this clonotype with a few counts. The rearrangement links TRBV20-1 to TRBJ1-1; 9 bases map to TRBD1. V trimming: 3 bases; J trimming: 2 bases; junction bases outside the gene matches: 13. CDR1 is DFQATT and CDR2 is SNEGSKA in the germline V gene (reference sequence). The CDR3 runs to 17 residues. CDR3 bases: TGCAGTGCTAGCAGGATCGCGGGACAGGGAGGAAACACTGAAGCTTTCTTT. Its protein is CSASRIAGQGGNTEAFF.

As concerns this clonotype: A read error may be the cause here, since a much bigger clone is one base away. The chain couples TRBV5-5 to TRBJ1-2; D remains ambiguous. CDR3 length: 16 amino acids. V lost 5 bases, J lost 4 bases, and 21 bases lay in between. CDR1 is SGHKS, CDR2 YYEKEE, per germline (reference sequence). CDR3 in amino acids: CASRICVSRKAYGYTF. The DNA of the CDR3 is TGTGCCAGCAGAATCTGTGTCTCGCGAAAGGCCTATGGCTACACCTTC.

In this sample, this clonotype turned up many times. The rearrangement uses TRBV30 and TRBJ1-3; D not certain. The germline V gene encodes CDR1 GTSNPN and CDR2 SVGIG (reference sequence). Trimming stripped 3 bases from V and 4 bases from J, with 4 bases between. The length of the CDR3 is 11 residues. In DNA, the CDR3 is TGTGCCTGGAGGTCCGGAAACACCATATATTTT. This gives the protein CAWRSGNTIYF.

In this sample, this clonotype turned up many times. The chain employs TRBV27 and TRBJ1-4, with unresolved D. This CDR3 has 14 amino acids. Per germline, CDR1 MNHEY and CDR2 SMNVEV (reference sequence). Trimming took 2 bases from V and 4 from J, leaving 8 bases between them. Here the CDR3 DNA reads TGTGCCAGCAGTTTAGTGGGGTTTAATGAAAAACTGTTTTTT. Encoded protein: CASSLVGFNEKLFF. The full variable domain, in which reference TRBV27 and TRBJ1-4 provide the parts outside the CDR3, is EAQVTQNPRYLITVTGKKLTVTCSQNMNHEYMSWYRQDPGLGLRQIYYSMNVEVTDKGDVPEGYKVSRKEKRNFPLILESPSPNQTSLYFCASSLVGFNEKLFFGSGTQLSVL.

This clonotype came up many times. This chain uses TRBV8-2 with TRBJ1-2. TRBV8-2 is given as a pseudogene. This CDR3 spans 16 amino acids. The CDR3 DNA is TGTGGCAGTAAAATTGTTGATAGCCGAAAGACCTATGGCTACACCTTC. It yields the protein CGSKIVDSRKTYGYTF.

This clonotype came up many times. The CDR3 nucleotides read TGTGCCAGCAGCCGACTAAGTTACGAGCAGTACTTC. It is translated as CASSRLSYEQYF. This sequence joins TRBV7-2 and TRBJ2-7; D is possibly TRBD2 (5 bases). Germline V gene sequence: CDR1 SGHTA, CDR2 FQGNSA. The CDR3 spans 12 residues. The V and J ends lost 5 bases and 4 bases respectively, with 9 bases between them.

As for this clonotype: A much larger clone differs from this one at a single base, so this may be a read error. The chain links TRBV6-1 to TRBJ1-2; D remains unclear. V was pared by 5 bases and J by 4 bases, with 23 bases between. In germline, CDR1 is MNHNS, CDR2 SASEGT. The CDR3 has 17 amino acids. In DNA, the CDR3 is TGTGCCAGCAGTAATTCGCTAGGTGGGAGAAAGACCTATGGCTACACCTTC. Its translation is CASSNSLGGRKTYGYTF.

This chain uses TRBV7-7 with TRBJ1-2, with no clear D. Germline CDR1 is SSHAT and CDR2 is FNYEAQ (reference sequence). Trimming left V 5 bases short and J 7 bases short, with 26 bases between. This CDR3 contains 17 residues. The CDR3 protein is CASSTQLKCRKTCGYTF. CDR3 sequence (DNA): TGTGCCAGCAGCACTCAACTTAAGTGCCGAAAGACCTGTGGCTACACCTTC.

This clonotype was seen many times. This chain links TRBV20-1 with TRBJ1-6; D gene unclear. This CDR3 comprises 14 residues. V lost 0 bases and J 7 bases, leaving 10 bases between the germline ends. Per the germline V gene, CDR1 is DFQATT and CDR2 is SNEGSKA (reference sequence). The CDR3 spells CSAREEVRNSPLHF. The CDR3 bases are TGCAGTGCTAGAGAAGAGGTTCGCAATTCACCCCTCCACTTT.

This clonotype was found many times. V and J are TRBV6-2 or TRBV6-3 and TRBJ1-2; D is unclear. This CDR3 contains 17 residues. CDR1 and CDR2 from the germline V gene are MNHEY and SVGEGT. The ends were cut back, 5 bases at V and 4 bases at J, with 23 bases in the middle. DNA for the CDR3: TGTGCCAGCAGTCTTACCGACTGCATCGGAAAGACCTATGGCTACACCTTC. As protein: CASSLTDCIGKTYGYTF.

This clonotype was seen many times. The CDR3 DNA sequence: TGTGCCAGCAGTGCCAGCGGGACCCCAACGCGTTCACCCCTCCACTTT. Its protein is CASSASGTPTRSPLHF. J is TRBJ1-6 and V is TRBV12-3 or TRBV12-4, with a weak D call TRBD1 (5 bases). This CDR3 spans 16 amino acids. V was cut by 5 bases and J by 9 bases, with 20 bases left in between.

Details on this clonotype: Given a much more abundant clone one base away, this may be a read error. The chain has TRBV11-2 and TRBJ2-7, with 10 bases aligning to TRBD2. CDR3 size: 15 residues. V lost 5 bases and J lost 2; bases outside the gene matches: 6. In germline, CDR1 is SGHAT, CDR2 FQNNGV. CDR3 amino acids: CASSHWTSGPYEQYF. The CDR3 region has the DNA TGTGCCAGCAGCCACTGGACTAGCGGACCCTACGAGCAGTACTTC.

This clonotype has at least ten counts. The chain couples TRBV6-5 to TRBJ1-2; D is uncertain. There are 17 residues in the CDR3. V lost 4 bases to trimming and J lost 4 bases, with 22 bases between them. CDR1 is MNHEY and CDR2 is SVGAGI in the germline V gene. The CDR3 region has the DNA TGTGCCAGCAGTTGTAGTGCCTCTATGCGAAAGACCTATGGCTACACCTTC. Protein: CASSCSASMRKTYGYTF.

A note on this clonotype: This may stem from a read error, because a much larger clone lies one nucleotide away. This rearrangement joins TRBV19 to TRBJ2-7, with 10 bases matching TRBD1. The CDR3 is 17 amino acids. Germline CDR1 reads LNHDA; CDR2 reads SQIVND (reference sequence). The DNA for the CDR3 is TGTGCCTGTAGTATAGTCTCCCGGGACAGGGGCAACTACGAGCAGTACTTC. Translating gives CACSIVSRDRGNYEQYF. The full variable domain, completed using reference TRBV19 and TRBJ2-7, is DGGITQSPKYLFRKEGQNVTLSCEQNLNHDAMYWYRQDPGQGLRLIYYSQIVNDFQKGDIAEGYSVSREKKESFPLTVTSAQKNPTAFYLCACSIVSRDRGNYEQYFGPGTRLTVT.